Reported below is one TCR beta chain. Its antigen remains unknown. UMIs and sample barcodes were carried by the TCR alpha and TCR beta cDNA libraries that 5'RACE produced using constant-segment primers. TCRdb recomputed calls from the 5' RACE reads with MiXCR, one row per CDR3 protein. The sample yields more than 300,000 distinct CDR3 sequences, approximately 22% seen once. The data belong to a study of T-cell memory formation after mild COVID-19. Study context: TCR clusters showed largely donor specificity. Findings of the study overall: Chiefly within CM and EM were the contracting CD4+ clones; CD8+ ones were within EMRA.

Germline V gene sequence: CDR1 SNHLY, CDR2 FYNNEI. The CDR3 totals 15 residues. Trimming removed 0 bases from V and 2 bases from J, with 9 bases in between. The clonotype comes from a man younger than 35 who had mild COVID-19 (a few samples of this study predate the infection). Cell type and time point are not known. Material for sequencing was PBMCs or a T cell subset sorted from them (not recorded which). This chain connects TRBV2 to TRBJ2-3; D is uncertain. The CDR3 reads CASSEALGYTDTQYF. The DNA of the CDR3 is TGTGCCAGCAGTGAAGCCCTGGGATACACAGATACGCAGTATTTT. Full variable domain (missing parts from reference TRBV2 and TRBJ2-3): EPEVTQTPSHQVTQMGQEVILRCVPISNHLYFYWYRQILGQKVEFLVSFYNNEISEKSEIFDDQFSVERPDGSNFTLKIRSTKLEDSAMYFCASSEALGYTDTQYFGPGTRLTVL.